Below, 5 T cell receptor beta chains from the same sample are listed, as sequenced in a study of cytomegalovirus exposure and HLA in healthy donors. Primers included in the PCR were 60 Vbeta and 13 Jbeta primers. Method: immunoSEQ multiplex PCR; TCRdb's copy keeps in-frame clones and lacks some. The sample holds about 120,000 clones, roughly 79% seen once. Specimen: PBMCs. These TCRs come from a woman younger than 30 in good health and CMV-seronegative.

The rearrangement joins TRBV15 to TRBJ1-1; D uncertain. There are 15 residues in the CDR3. The germline CDR1 and CDR2 sequences are LNHNV and YYDKDF (reference sequence). The V and J ends lost 3 bases and 2 bases respectively, with 13 bases between them. CDR3 sequence: CATSSSGGYNTEAFF. CDR3 nucleotide sequence: TGTGCCACCAGCAGTTCCGGCGGGTACAACACTGAAGCTTTCTTT.

The V gene is TRBV5-1, the J gene TRBJ1-1; TRBD1 might be the D (5 bases). V was shortened by 4 bases and J by 1 base, with 14 bases between the two germline ends. CDR3 length: 15 residues. CDR1 and CDR2 (germline): SGHRS, YFSETQ. The CDR3 DNA reads TGCGCCAGCAGCCCACTCGGGGGGACGAACACTGAAGCTTTCTTT. This sequence encodes CASSPLGGTNTEAFF.

The rearrangement joins TRBV6-6 to TRBJ2-5; TRBD2 aligns across 9 bases. V shed 0 bases and J 4 bases; nucleotides not matched to a gene: 6. Germline V gene sequence: CDR1 MNHNY, CDR2 SVGAGI (reference sequence). This CDR3 contains 16 residues. The DNA of the CDR3 is TGTGCCAGCAGTTACTCGGCGGGGGGGTTGGGAGAGACCCAGTACTTC. This translates into CASSYSAGGLGETQYF.

This clone was seen just once. The rearrangement links TRBV7-8 to TRBJ2-2; 11 bases fit TRBD2. This CDR3 spans 15 amino acids. Trimming took 5 bases from V and 4 from J; bases not matched to a gene: 3. Germline CDR1 SGHVS, CDR2 FQNEAQ. CDR3 region: CASSALAGGTGELFF. In nucleotides, the CDR3 is TGTGCCAGCAGCGCTCTAGCGGGGGGCACCGGGGAGCTGTTTTTT.

J is TRBJ2-7 and V is TRBV5-6, with a tentative D call TRBD1 (6 bases). This CDR3 comprises 16 residues. CDR1 and CDR2 (germline): SGHDT, YYEEEE. V was trimmed by 0 bases and J by 1 base, leaving 14 bases between them. Here the CDR3 reads CASSLEGGRQSYEQYF. The CDR3 DNA sequence: TGTGCCAGCAGCTTGGAAGGGGGACGACAATCCTACGAGCAGTACTTC.